Sequencing of this T cell receptor (beta chain) was carried out in a study of CD8+ T cells in alopecia areata (dated 2018 in TCRdb). For context, the study as a whole: The treated patients, all with moderate-to-severe alopecia areata, were enrolled in an open-label pilot trial of oral tofacitinib given at 5 to 10 mg twice daily. Patients received tofacitinib for 6 to 18 months and were then followed off drug for 6 months to check for delayed response and recurrence. To study T cell clonal expansion in alopecia areata, the researchers applied high-throughput TCRbeta sequencing to both the C3H/HeJ mouse model and human patients. In humans, TCRbeta sequencing was performed on scalp tissue and on sorted CD4+ and CD8+ peripheral blood T cells from healthy controls and from patients with patchy or totalis/universalis alopecia areata. Biopsies were taken from tofacitinib-treated patients at baseline and at 4 and 24 weeks of treatment, and a later scalp biopsy was taken in several of the tofacitinib-treated patients. Scalp clonality was compared among normal scalp (n=4), patchy alopecia areata scalp (n=8), and alopecia totalis/universalis scalp (n=8). RNA came from the PAXgene miRNA kit for fixed scalp, the miRNeasy kit for PBMCs, and the RNeasy kit for mouse skin. TCRbeta CDR3 regions were amplified by immunoSEQ multiplex PCR with 35 Vbeta forward and 13 Jbeta reverse primers. Findings and caveats that apply to the study as a whole: Higher clonality and more expanded CD8+ clones were observed in lesional scalp than in normal scalp, particularly in alopecia totalis/universalis, a finding suggestive of antigenic drive. Unlike mouse skin, where gammadelta T cells dominate, normal human skin contains resident alphabeta T cells that get sequenced too, which complicates analysis of the scalp TCR repertoire. Shared TCR sequences between patients were less evident than in mice, which may be partly attributable to HLA diversity in the patient population.

To note about this clone: The specificity of this receptor is unknown. No quality values exist for individual bases; no much larger clone is one base distant.

The receptor library was made with the immunoSEQ multiplex PCR assay. For TCR sequencing, RNA was extracted from every sample and reverse transcribed into cDNA to serve as template. First-strand cDNA was synthesized with SuperScript III using a 2:1 mix of oligo-dT and random hexamers. Amplification bias was assessed with a synthetic immune receptor repertoire, and residual bias was removed computationally. In the authors' own workflow: Raw reads were preprocessed to remove errors, and CDR3 was defined by IMGT conventions from the conserved cysteine to phenylalanine. Clonality was calculated as 1 minus Shannon entropy normalized by log2 of the number of productive unique TCRs. CD4 or CD8 identity of scalp clones was inferred by cross-referencing scalp TCRbeta sequences with sorted blood CD4 and CD8 repertoires. In its TCRdb copy, this immuneACCESS table keeps in-frame sequences only and misses some clones. Where compared with another copy, unresolved V genes explain less than half of these, and the others have no known cause. V and J calls plus clone size are reproduced from that table; the DNA served to infer D and trimming. The table for this sample lists 130,000 to 150,000 clones; roughly half of them were counted only once. The top ten hold 0.95% to 1% of the sample.

The junction carries 11 bases between V and J, which are trimmed by 5 bases and 1 base respectively. Per the germline V gene (reference sequence), PRHDT is the CDR1 and FYEKMQ is the CDR2. There are 14 amino acids in the CDR3, from cysteine to phenylalanine inclusive. Only CDR3 DNA is held: 42 bases, read in frame from base 1. The time point tag for this specimen amounts to: baseline before oral tofacitinib. From alopecia areata patients, peripheral blood was collected along with lesional scalp punch biopsies. After PBMCs were isolated by density centrifugation and stained for CD3, CD4 and CD8, a FACSAria was used to sort CD4+ and CD8+ T cells.

The chain uses TRBV13 and TRBJ1-2, with TRBD1 tentatively as D gene (6 bases match). Here the sequenced sample was CD4+ T cells sorted from blood, taken at week 0. This TCR was sampled from a human donor with alopecia areata. The sequenced DNA is TGTGCCAGCAGCCGGAGGGGGAATAACTATGGCTACACCTTC. It encodes CASSRRGNNYGYTF.